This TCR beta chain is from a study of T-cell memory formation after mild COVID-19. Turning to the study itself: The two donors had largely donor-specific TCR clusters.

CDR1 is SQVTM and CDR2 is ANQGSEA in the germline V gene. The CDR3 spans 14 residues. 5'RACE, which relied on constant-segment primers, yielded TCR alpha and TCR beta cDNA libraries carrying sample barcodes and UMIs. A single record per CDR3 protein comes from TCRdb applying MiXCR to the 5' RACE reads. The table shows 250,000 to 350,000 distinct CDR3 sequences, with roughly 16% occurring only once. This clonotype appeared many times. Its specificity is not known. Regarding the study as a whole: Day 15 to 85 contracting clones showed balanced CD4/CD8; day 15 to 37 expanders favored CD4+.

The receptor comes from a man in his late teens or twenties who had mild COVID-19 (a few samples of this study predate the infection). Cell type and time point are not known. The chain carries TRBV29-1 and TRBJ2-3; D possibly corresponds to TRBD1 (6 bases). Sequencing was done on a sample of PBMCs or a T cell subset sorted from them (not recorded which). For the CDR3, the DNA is TGCGGCGGCCGCAGGGGCGTTGGAACAGATACGCAGTATTTT. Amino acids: CGGRRGVGTDTQYF.